The T cell receptor beta chain under discussion was sequenced for a study of regulatory T cells in long-lasting Graves disease. This clonotype was recorded a few times. The antigen is not known. CDR3-region Arm-PCR and iRepertoire HTBI primers produced the TCR beta libraries. TCRdb recomputed calls from the multiplex PCR reads with MiXCR, one row per CDR3 protein. The sample includes fewer than 450,000 distinct CDR3 sequences, more than 20% seen only once; the top ten take less than 25%. Time point here: persistent/refractory GD, antithyroid drugs over 5 years with positive TRAb. Following extraction of RNA from PBMCs, that RNA was used to make the TCR library. Germline CDR1 and CDR2: GTSNPN and SVGIG (reference sequence). After removal of 1 base from V and 5 bases from J, the junction contained 9 bases not matched to a gene. The CDR3 consists of 17 residues. Study-wide findings and caveats: Only peripheral blood was studied, not thyroid tissue. For persistent Graves' patients, TCR diversity was lower than for newly diagnosed ones.

The rearrangement uses TRBV30 and TRBJ2-5; TRBD2 agrees at 14 bases. The origin of this receptor is a female donor with Graves disease. Material: peripheral blood mononuclear cells (PBMCs), obtained when the disease was refractory, from a patient treated with antithyroid drugs. CDR3 sequence (DNA): TGTGCCTGGAGTGGGGGGGGGACTAGCGGGAGTTGGGAGACCCAGTACTTC. Translation gives CAWSGGGTSGSWETQYF. Complete variable domain (other parts from reference TRBV30 and TRBJ2-5): SQTIHQWPATLVQPVGSPLSLECTVEGTSNPNLYWYRQAAGRGLQLLFYSVGIGQISSEVPQNLSASRPQDRQFILSSKKLLLSDSGFYLCAWSGGGTSGSWETQYFGPGTRLLVL.